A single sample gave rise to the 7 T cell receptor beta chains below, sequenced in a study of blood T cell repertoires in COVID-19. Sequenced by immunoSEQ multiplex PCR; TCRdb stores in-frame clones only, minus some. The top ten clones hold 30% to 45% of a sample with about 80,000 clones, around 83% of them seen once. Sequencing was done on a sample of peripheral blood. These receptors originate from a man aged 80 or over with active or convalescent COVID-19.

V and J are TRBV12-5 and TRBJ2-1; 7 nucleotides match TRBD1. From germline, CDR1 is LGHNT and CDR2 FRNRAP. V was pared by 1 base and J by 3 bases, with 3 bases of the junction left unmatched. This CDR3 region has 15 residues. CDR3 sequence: CASGLGGTDYNEQFF. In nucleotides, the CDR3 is TGTGCTAGTGGTTTGGGGGGGACAGACTACAATGAGCAGTTCTTC.

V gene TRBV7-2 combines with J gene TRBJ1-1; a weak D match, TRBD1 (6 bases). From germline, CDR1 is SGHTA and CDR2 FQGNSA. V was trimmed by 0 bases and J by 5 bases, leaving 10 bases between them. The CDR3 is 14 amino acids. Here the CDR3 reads CASSLAQGQTEAFF. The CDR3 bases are TGTGCCAGCAGCTTAGCACAGGGCCAGACTGAAGCTTTCTTT.

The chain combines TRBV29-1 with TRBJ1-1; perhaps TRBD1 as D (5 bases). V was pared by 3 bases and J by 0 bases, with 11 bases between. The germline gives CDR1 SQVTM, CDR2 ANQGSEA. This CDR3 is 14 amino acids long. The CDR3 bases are TGCAGCGTTGATAGGGGTCCCATGAACACTGAAGCTTTCTTT. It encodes CSVDRGPMNTEAFF.

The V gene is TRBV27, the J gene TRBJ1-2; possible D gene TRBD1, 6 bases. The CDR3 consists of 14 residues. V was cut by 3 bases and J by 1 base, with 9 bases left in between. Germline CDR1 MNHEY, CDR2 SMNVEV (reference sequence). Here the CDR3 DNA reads TGTGCCAGCAGTTTTACAGGGATTAACTATGGCTACACCTTC. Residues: CASSFTGINYGYTF.

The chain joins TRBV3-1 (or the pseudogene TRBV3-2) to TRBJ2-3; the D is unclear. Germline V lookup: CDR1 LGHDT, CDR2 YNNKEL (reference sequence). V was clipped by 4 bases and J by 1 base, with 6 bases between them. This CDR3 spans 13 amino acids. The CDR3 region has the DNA TGTGCCAGCAGCCCCCGCGGCACAGATACGCAGTATTTT. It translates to CASSPRGTDTQYF.

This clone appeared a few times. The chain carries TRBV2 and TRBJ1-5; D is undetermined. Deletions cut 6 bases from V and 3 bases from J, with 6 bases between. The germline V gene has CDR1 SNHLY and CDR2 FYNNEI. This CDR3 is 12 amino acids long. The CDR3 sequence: CASRQINQPQHF. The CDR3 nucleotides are TGTGCCAGCAGGCAGATCAATCAGCCCCAGCATTTT.

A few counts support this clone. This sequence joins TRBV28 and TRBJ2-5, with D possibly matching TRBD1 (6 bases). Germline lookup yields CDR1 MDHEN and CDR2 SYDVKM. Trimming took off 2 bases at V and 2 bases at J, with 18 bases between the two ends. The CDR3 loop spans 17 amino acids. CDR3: CASSLEWLRTDQETQYF. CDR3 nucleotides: TGTGCCAGCAGTTTAGAGTGGTTGAGGACAGATCAAGAGACCCAGTACTTC.